These 20 T cell receptor beta chains were all obtained from the same sample, sequenced in a study of OX40 agonist ivuxolimab in advanced cancers. Profiled with immunoSEQ multiplex PCR; TCRdb holds only in-frame clones, not every one. The sample includes approximately 69,000 clones, over 90% of them seen just once. The sample in question was CD4+ or CD8+ T cells sorted from blood, obtained in a trial of the OX40 agonist ivuxolimab. Source of these receptors: an adult with an advanced solid tumor such as melanoma, head and neck, liver or kidney cancer.

The chain uses TRBV27 and TRBJ1-5; D is uncertain. In germline, CDR1 is MNHEY, CDR2 SMNVEV (reference sequence). This CDR3 region has 15 residues. V was cut by 1 base and J by 8 bases, with 15 bases left in between. The CDR3 bases are TGTGCCAGCAGTTTATTTGTCTCGGCGACGGAGCCCCAGCATTTT. Protein sequence: CASSLFVSATEPQHF.

The genes are TRBV4-3 and TRBJ2-2; 8 nucleotides align to TRBD2. Looked up from germline, CDR1 is LGHNA and CDR2 is YSLEER. The CDR3 loop spans 15 amino acids. J was trimmed by 3 bases and V by 3 bases; bases with no gene match: 3. CDR3 protein: CASSQGLGYTGELFF. CDR3 bases: TGCGCCAGCAGCCAGGGACTAGGGTACACCGGGGAGCTGTTTTTT.

As to this clone: This sample also contains other DNA sequences that code for the same CDR3. This rearrangement joins TRBV9 to TRBJ2-2; D is unclear. The V gene lost 0 bases and the J gene lost 6 bases, with 3 bases spanning the gap. Germline loops: CDR1 SGDLS, CDR2 YYNGEE. The CDR3 spans 12 residues. CDR3: CASSVGPGELFF. In DNA form, the CDR3 reads TGTGCCAGCAGCGTAGGCCCCGGGGAGCTGTTTTTT.

The CDR3, as DNA: TGTGCCAGCAGTGAAGGCCAGGGCGAAGGTCAGCCCCAGCATTTT. This codes for CASSEGQGEGQPQHF. The chain links TRBV25-1 to TRBJ1-5, with D tentatively TRBD1 (5 bases). There are 15 residues in the CDR3. Germline V gives CDR1 MGHDK, CDR2 SYGVNS. Trimming shortened V by 2 bases and J by 6 bases, and 14 bases separated the two germline ends.

The genes are TRBV7-2 and TRBJ2-5; 7 bases fit TRBD2. The ends lost 8 bases at V and 2 bases at J; junction bases unmatched: 8. Germline lookup yields CDR1 SGHTA and CDR2 FQGNSA. CDR3 size: 14 residues. The CDR3 sequence is CASGPRDYQETQYF. Here the CDR3 DNA reads TGTGCCAGCGGCCCCCGGGACTATCAAGAGACCCAGTACTTC.

To note about this clone: This sample also contains other DNA sequences that code for the same CDR3. The chain links TRBV6-5 to TRBJ2-7, with D unclear. The CDR3 is 12 residues long. Looked up from germline, CDR1 is MNHEY and CDR2 is SVGAGI. With 6 bases removed from V and 0 bases from J, the gap between germline ends came to 6 bases. This chain's CDR3 is CASSPGSYEQYF. In DNA form, the CDR3 reads TGTGCCAGCAGCCCGGGCTCCTACGAGCAGTACTTC.

The genes are TRBV6-5 and TRBJ1-1, with 12 bases aligning to TRBD1. CDR1 and CDR2 (germline): MNHEY, SVGAGI. The CDR3 extends over 15 amino acids. V shed 5 bases and J 5 bases; nucleotides not matched to a gene: 6. The CDR3 DNA follows: TGTGCCAGCAGTCTCCGGGACAGGGGGCTGACTGAAGCTTTCTTT. This sequence encodes CASSLRDRGLTEAFF.

The CDR3 nucleotides are TGCGCCAGCAGCCACCGGGACAGGGTCGAGCAGTACTTC. Translation: CASSHRDRVEQYF. This chain connects TRBV4-3 to TRBJ2-7; 9 nucleotides agree with TRBD1. The CDR3 sequence is 13 residues long. V trimming: 3 bases; J trimming: 6 bases; junction bases outside the gene matches: 3. CDR1 and CDR2 (germline): LGHNA, YSLEER.

The V call is TRBV19, the J call TRBJ1-1, with 7 bases fitting TRBD1. The length of the CDR3 is 14 residues. J was trimmed by 5 bases and V by 3 bases; bases with no gene match: 6. Germline V gives CDR1 LNHDA, CDR2 SQIVND (reference sequence). The CDR3 sequence: CASSIPGGETEAFF. In nucleotides, the CDR3 is TGTGCCAGTAGTATCCCAGGGGGGGAAACTGAAGCTTTCTTT.

The V call is TRBV28, the J call TRBJ1-5; D unclear. Germline V gene sequence: CDR1 MDHEN, CDR2 SYDVKM. This CDR3 has 13 residues. Trimming stripped 3 bases from V and 9 bases from J, with 12 bases between. The CDR3 DNA reads as TGTGCCAGCAGTTTTGCTGGACCATCGCCCCAGCATTTT. Translating it yields CASSFAGPSPQHF. The full variable domain, with the rest looked up from reference TRBV28 and TRBJ1-5, is DVKVTQSSRYLVKRTGEKVFLECVQDMDHENMFWYRQDPGLGLRLIYFSYDVKMKEKGDIPEGYSVSREKKERFSLILESASTNQTSMYLCASSFAGPSPQHFGDGTRLSIL.

This chain connects TRBV1 to TRBJ2-2; the D call of TRBD1 is as the table states it, not checked on the DNA. TRBV1 is classified as a pseudogene. This CDR3 comprises 15 residues. In nucleotides, the CDR3 is TGCACCAGTCTTCCCCCAGGAAGGTTACCCGGGGAGCTGTTTTTT. This codes for CTSLPPGRLPGELFF.

This chain links TRBV5-6 with TRBJ2-7, with D unclear. This CDR3 has 15 amino acids. Trimming left V 0 bases short and J 2 bases short, with 12 bases between. The germline V gene encodes CDR1 SGHDT and CDR2 YYEEEE. CDR3 protein: CASSLGSRTPYEQYF. In DNA form, the CDR3 reads TGTGCCAGCAGCTTGGGGTCCCGCACCCCCTACGAGCAGTACTTC.

This chain uses TRBV5-5 with TRBJ1-1, with TRBD1 matching over 12 bases. This CDR3 region has 17 residues. Trimming at V came to 3 bases and at J to 4 bases, leaving 10 bases not matched to a gene. Germline lookup yields CDR1 SGHKS and CDR2 YYEKEE (reference sequence). CDR3 residues: CASSSRDRGPPGTEAFF. The CDR3, as DNA: TGTGCCAGCAGCTCCCGGGACAGGGGGCCTCCGGGCACTGAAGCTTTCTTT.

The CDR3 loop is CASSLGQGGYTF. The CDR3, as DNA: TGTGCCAGCAGCCTTGGACAGGGCGGCTACACCTTC. This chain joins TRBV11-2 and TRBJ1-2; 8 bases fit TRBD1. V dropped 5 bases and J dropped 8; count of bases not matched to a gene: 4. The CDR3 is made up of 12 amino acids. Germline V gives CDR1 SGHAT, CDR2 FQNNGV.

This clone was counted between two and nine times. V is TRBV28 and J is TRBJ1-1; D unresolved. Trimming stripped 6 bases from V and 0 bases from J, with 5 bases between. Germline V gene sequence: CDR1 MDHEN, CDR2 SYDVKM. CDR3 length: 12 residues. The CDR3 loop reads CASRGLNTEAFF. Written as DNA, the CDR3 is TGTGCCAGCAGGGGCTTGAACACTGAAGCTTTCTTT.

The J gene is TRBJ1-1, the V gene TRBV5-8; unclear D gene. The CDR3 is made up of 14 amino acids. V shed 1 base and J shed 4 bases, with 11 bases lying between them. CDR1 is SGHTS, CDR2 YDEGEE, per germline. The chain's CDR3 is CASSLPRRGTEAFF. In nucleotides, the CDR3 is TGTGCCAGCAGCTTGCCCCGGCGGGGCACTGAAGCTTTCTTT.

This clone has just one count. V usage is TRBV11-2 and J usage is TRBJ2-5, with TRBD1 matching 7 bases. Losses at the gene ends were 5 bases for V and 2 bases for J; bases not matched to a gene: 8. Germline lookup yields CDR1 SGHAT and CDR2 FQNNGV. The CDR3 runs 15 residues. CDR3 residues: CASSATGTAQETQYF. The DNA for the CDR3 is TGTGCCAGCAGCGCCACCGGGACAGCACAAGAGACCCAGTACTTC. The full variable domain, in which reference TRBV11-2 and TRBJ2-5 provide the parts outside the CDR3, is EAGVAQSPRYKIIEKRQSVAFWCNPISGHATLYWYQQILGQGPKLLIQFQNNGVVDDSQLPKDRFSAERLKGVDSTLKIQPAKLEDSAVYLCASSATGTAQETQYFGPGTRLLVL.

The rearrangement links TRBV19 to TRBJ1-1; possibly TRBD1 for D (5 bases). CDR1 is LNHDA and CDR2 is SQIVND in the germline V gene (reference sequence). The CDR3 covers 14 residues. The V and J ends lost 6 bases and 3 bases respectively, with 14 bases between them. CDR3: CASRIRVGDTEAFF. The CDR3 DNA follows: TGTGCCAGTAGAATCAGGGTGGGGGACACTGAAGCTTTCTTT.

CDR3 amino acids: CASSHDLKGGLNTEAFF. The CDR3 bases are TGTGCCAGCAGCCACGATCTAAAGGGAGGCCTAAACACTGAAGCTTTCTTT. This chain joins TRBV7-6 and TRBJ1-1; D gene uncertain. V shed 5 bases and J shed 2 bases, with 21 bases lying between them. The CDR3 is 17 amino acids. The V gene's germline CDR1 is SGHVS and CDR2 FNYEAQ.

The chain has TRBV7-8 and TRBJ2-1; a possible D gene is TRBD2 (5 bases). V lost 1 base and J 6 bases, leaving 10 bases between the germline ends. The CDR3 spans 14 residues. Germline-derived CDR1 and CDR2 are SGHVS and FQNEAQ. This CDR3 is CASSLESSLNEQFF. CDR3 nucleotides: TGTGCCAGCAGCTTAGAGTCTAGCCTCAATGAGCAGTTCTTC. The complete variable domain, with remaining parts taken from reference TRBV7-8 and TRBJ2-1, reads GAGVSQSPRYKVAKRGQDVALRCDPISGHVSLFWYQQALGQGPEFLTYFQNEAQLDKSGLPSDRFFAERPEGSVSTLKIQRTQQEDSAVYLCASSLESSLNEQFFGPGTRLTVL.